Listed here are 26 T cell receptor beta chains from one sample, sequenced in a study of CD8 T cells in Susac syndrome. With random hexamers, reverse transcription was performed on about 0.5 to 1 ug of RNA. TCRdb redid the calling of the immunoSEQ multiplex PCR reads with MiXCR, one entry per CDR3 protein. Of 230,000 or so distinct CDR3 sequences in the sample, approximately 95% are singletons; the top ten hold 0.08% to 0.095%. Sequencing used CD4+ T cells from PBMCs. The receptors come from a human donor with multiple sclerosis.

The chain couples TRBV30 to TRBJ1-1, with D tentatively TRBD1 (6 bases). This CDR3 is built from 14 residues. Germline lookup yields CDR1 GTSNPN and CDR2 SVGIG (reference sequence). The germline V and J ends were trimmed by 0 bases and 5 bases, with 13 bases remaining between them. In DNA form, the CDR3 reads TGTGCCTGGAGTGTACCAGGGGTGGGGACTGAAGCTTTCTTT. Its protein product is CAWSVPGVGTEAFF.

This chain links TRBV20-1 with TRBJ2-1; tentative D call: TRBD2 (6 bases). CDR3 length equals 15 residues. The germline gives CDR1 DFQATT, CDR2 SNEGSKA (reference sequence). V was pared by 0 bases and J by 8 bases, with 17 bases between. The CDR3 loop is CSARDGRDPRDEQFF. The CDR3 DNA reads TGCAGTGCTAGAGATGGGCGGGACCCGAGGGATGAGCAGTTCTTC.

The J gene is TRBJ2-7, the V gene TRBV28; D might be TRBD1 or TRBD2, each matching 5 bases. Between the trimmed V and J ends, which lost 8 bases and 3 bases, there was a span of 11 bases. CDR3 length equals 12 residues. Germline lookup yields CDR1 MDHEN and CDR2 SYDVKM. The chain's CDR3 is CASGFGGYEQYF. The CDR3 DNA is TGTGCCAGCGGATTTGGGGGCTACGAGCAGTACTTC.

The rearrangement joins TRBV9 to TRBJ2-4; TRBD2 aligns across 11 bases. The V segment lost 3 bases and the J segment 3 bases; nucleotides outside the gene matches: 2. Germline loops: CDR1 SGDLS, CDR2 YYNGEE. The CDR3 runs to 15 residues. CDR3 residues: CASSETSGSKNIQYF. DNA of the CDR3: TGTGCCAGCAGCGAAACTAGCGGGAGCAAAAACATTCAGTACTTC.

The chain recombines TRBV14 with TRBJ2-7, with 8 bases identical to TRBD2. This CDR3 is 18 amino acids long. Germline V gene sequence: CDR1 SGHDN, CDR2 FVKESK. The V and J ends lost 3 bases and 0 bases, in that order; junction bases with no gene match: 13. The chain's CDR3 is CASSQLAGGRSRSYEQYF. CDR3 DNA: TGTGCCAGCAGCCAGTTGGCGGGGGGTCGATCACGCTCCTACGAGCAGTACTTC.

The chain couples TRBV3-1 to TRBJ2-5; D is unclear. Germline CDR1 LGHDT, CDR2 YNNKEL (reference sequence). Trimming removed 4 bases at V and 4 bases at J, with 16 bases between. CDR3 size: 15 residues. Here the CDR3 reads CASSPSVGKSETQYF. The CDR3 nucleotides read TGTGCCAGCAGCCCGTCGGTGGGAAAATCAGAGACCCAGTACTTC.

The V gene is TRBV7-2, the J gene TRBJ1-4; D gene ambiguous. The CDR3 runs to 14 residues. Per the germline V gene, CDR1 is SGHTA and CDR2 is FQGNSA. V was clipped by 6 bases and J by 4 bases, with 12 bases between them. The CDR3 DNA is TGTGCCAGCAGGAACCGGGCCCGTAATGAAAAACTGTTTTTT. Amino acids: CASRNRARNEKLFF.

The chain joins TRBV29-1 to TRBJ1-5, with TRBD1 matching 8 bases. Germline V gives CDR1 SQVTM, CDR2 ANQGSEA. The CDR3 runs 12 residues. V was pared by 7 bases and J by 4 bases, with 3 bases of the junction left unmatched. CDR3 in DNA: TGCAGCGCGGGACAGGAGAATCAGCCCCAGCATTTT. Its protein product is CSAGQENQPQHF.

The chain is built from TRBV5-1 and TRBJ1-1; 8 bases map to TRBD1. V trimming: 3 bases; J trimming: 0 bases; junction bases outside the gene matches: 1. This CDR3 has 14 residues. Germline V gene data show CDR1 as SGHRS and CDR2 as YFSETQ. CDR3 amino acids: CASSSGQVNTEAFF. CDR3 coding DNA: TGCGCCAGCAGCTCGGGACAGGTGAACACTGAAGCTTTCTTT.

The rearrangement links TRBV7-2 to TRBJ2-3; 15 bases match TRBD2. The junction had 4 bases not matched to a gene; V was cut back by 5 bases and J by 7 bases. CDR1 is SGHTA, CDR2 FQGNSA, per germline. The CDR3 is made up of 15 amino acids. The CDR3 DNA follows: TGTGCCAGCAGCGCGGGACTAGCGGGAGGTTATACGCAGTATTTT. It specifies CASSAGLAGGYTQYF.

The J gene is TRBJ1-1, the V gene TRBV14; 8 bases fit TRBD1. The CDR3 is made up of 15 amino acids. V was clipped by 5 bases and J by 0 bases; unmatched bases: 5. Looked up from germline, CDR1 is SGHDN and CDR2 is FVKESK. The CDR3 loop reads CASSTRTGMNTEAFF. In nucleotides, the CDR3 is TGTGCCAGCAGCACCCGGACAGGGATGAACACTGAAGCTTTCTTT.

The V gene is TRBV7-9, the J gene TRBJ2-1; a possible D gene is TRBD1 (5 bases). The CDR3 contains 11 residues. Germline V gene lookup returns CDR1 SEHNR and CDR2 FQNEAQ (reference sequence). Trimming cost V 4 bases and J 10 bases, with 8 bases left between them. The CDR3 nucleotides read TGTGCCAGCAGCTCCCAGGGCGAGCAGTTCTTC. Translated, it gives CASSSQGEQFF. The full variable domain, with the rest looked up from reference TRBV7-9 and TRBJ2-1, is DTGVSQNPRHKITKRGQNVTFRCDPISEHNRLYWYRQTLGQGPEFLTYFQNEAQLEKSRLLSDRFSAERPKGSFSTLEIQRTEQGDSAMYLCASSSQGEQFFGPGTRLTVL.

The J gene is TRBJ2-7, the V gene TRBV18; either TRBD1 or TRBD2 may fit D (5 bases each). The CDR3 sequence is 13 residues long. Trimming took 3 bases from V and 2 from J, leaving 8 bases between them. Per the germline V gene, CDR1 is KGHSH and CDR2 is LQKENI. The CDR3 spells CASSPGETYEQYF. The CDR3 DNA reads TGTGCCAGCTCACCGGGGGAAACCTACGAGCAGTACTTC.

The genes are TRBV18 and TRBJ1-1; 9 bases match TRBD1. Trimming cost V 6 bases and J 6 bases; bases outside gene matches: 5. This CDR3 region has 13 residues. From germline, CDR1 is KGHSH and CDR2 LQKENI. CDR3 residues: CASSLDRGAEAFF. CDR3 sequence (DNA): TGTGCCAGCTCCCTCGACAGGGGGGCTGAAGCTTTCTTT.

J is TRBJ2-1 and V is TRBV29-1; the D gene is possibly TRBD2 (6 bases). The CDR3 runs to 11 residues. V shed 6 bases and J shed 8 bases, with 11 bases lying between them. Germline CDR1 and CDR2: SQVTM and ANQGSEA. For the CDR3, the DNA is TGCAGCGTGGGCCGGGGGTATGAGCAGTTCTTC. It translates to CSVGRGYEQFF.

This sequence joins TRBV5-1 and TRBJ1-1; no clear D. The CDR3 runs 13 residues. Trimming shortened V by 4 bases and J by 1 base, and 8 bases separated the two germline ends. Germline V gives CDR1 SGHRS, CDR2 YFSETQ. The CDR3 DNA is TGCGCCAGCAGCAGATCTACGAACACTGAAGCTTTCTTT. It specifies CASSRSTNTEAFF.

V is TRBV20-1 and J is TRBJ1-1, with 7 bases identical to TRBD1. V lost 3 bases, J lost 4 bases, and 5 bases stayed unmatched. This CDR3 contains 13 residues. Germline CDR1 DFQATT, CDR2 SNEGSKA (reference sequence). CDR3 residues: CSASYRGVTEAFF. Written as DNA, the CDR3 is TGCAGTGCTAGTTACAGGGGAGTCACTGAAGCTTTCTTT.

This chain connects TRBV30 to TRBJ2-3, with 9 bases fitting TRBD2. V was clipped by 0 bases and J by 8 bases; unmatched bases: 9. The CDR3 runs 15 residues. Germline CDR1 GTSNPN, CDR2 SVGIG (reference sequence). The DNA of the CDR3 is TGTGCCTGGAGTGTGCTAGCGGGACCACTCGGTACGCAGTATTTT. Encoded protein: CAWSVLAGPLGTQYF.

The gene calls are TRBV15 and TRBJ2-5; D remains unclear. The CDR3 covers 14 residues. V was clipped by 1 base and J by 1 base, with 7 bases between them. The V gene's germline CDR1 is LNHNV and CDR2 YYDKDF (reference sequence). Here the CDR3 reads CATSRVSPQETQYF. CDR3 nucleotides: TGTGCCACCAGCAGAGTAAGCCCCCAAGAGACCCAGTACTTC.

The rearrangement uses TRBV18 and TRBJ1-2; maybe TRBD1 (6 bases). With 0 bases removed from V and 7 bases from J, the gap between germline ends came to 18 bases. The CDR3 is 16 residues long. The germline V gene encodes CDR1 KGHSH and CDR2 LQKENI. For the CDR3, the DNA is TGTGCCAGCTCACCACCGGAGACGGCACAGGGTGGTGGCTACACCTTC. Its translation: CASSPPETAQGGGYTF.

V is TRBV6-1 and J is TRBJ2-1; 9 bases are a match to TRBD1. V trimming: 3 bases; J trimming: 0 bases; junction bases outside the gene matches: 0. This CDR3 spans 15 amino acids. Germline V gives CDR1 MNHNS, CDR2 SASEGT. CDR3 nucleotides: TGTGCCAGCAGTGAGACAGGGGGCTCCTACAATGAGCAGTTCTTC. It specifies CASSETGGSYNEQFF.

The rearrangement uses TRBV10-3 and TRBJ2-1, with no clear D. The CDR3 length is 12 residues. V was clipped by 6 bases and J by 5 bases, with 8 bases between them. The germline V gene encodes CDR1 ENHRY and CDR2 SYGVKD. The CDR3 DNA sequence: TGTGCCATCAGCAATTACAACAATGAGCAGTTCTTC. This sequence encodes CAISNYNNEQFF.

V gene TRBV29-1 combines with J gene TRBJ2-5; perhaps TRBD2 as D (6 bases). Deletions cut 7 bases from V and 4 bases from J, with 13 bases between. Per germline, CDR1 SQVTM and CDR2 ANQGSEA. CDR3 size: 12 residues. The CDR3 DNA reads as TGCAGCGGAATGGGACTCGCAGAGACCCAGTACTTC. Its translation: CSGMGLAETQYF.

The sample holds a few counts of this clonotype. V is TRBV19 and J is TRBJ2-7; 9 bases are a match to TRBD1. CDR1 and CDR2 (germline): LNHDA, SQIVND (reference sequence). Unmatched junction bases numbered 5, after V lost 5 bases and J lost 6 bases. The CDR3 covers 13 residues. In DNA form, the CDR3 reads TGTGCCAGTAGTGCCCGGGACAGGGCCGAGCAGTACTTC. Translation gives CASSARDRAEQYF.

The gene calls are TRBV5-1 and TRBJ1-2; the D is unclear. Germline CDR1 and CDR2: SGHRS and YFSETQ. CDR3 length: 14 amino acids. V was clipped by 0 bases and J by 7 bases, with 13 bases between them. CDR3: CASSLDSAAGGYTF. The CDR3 nucleotides read TGCGCCAGCAGCTTGGACAGTGCGGCTGGTGGCTACACCTTC.

This chain uses TRBV5-6 with TRBJ2-7; 7 nucleotides line up with TRBD2. Germline assignment: CDR1 SGHDT and CDR2 YYEEEE. The CDR3 loop spans 12 amino acids. Losses at the gene ends were 3 bases for V and 7 bases for J; bases not matched to a gene: 4. CDR3 protein: CASSWAGREQYF. The CDR3, as DNA: TGTGCCAGCAGCTGGGCCGGGAGGGAGCAGTACTTC. Based on the CDR3 plus reference TRBV5-6 and TRBJ2-7, the full variable domain is DAGVTQSPTHLIKTRGQQVTLRCSPKSGHDTVSWYQQALGQGPQFIFQYYEEEERQRGNFPDRFSGHQFPNYSSELNVNALLLGDSALYLCASSWAGREQYFGPGTRLTVT.